This T cell receptor beta chain was identified in a study of regulatory T cells in long-lasting Graves disease. This clonotype was counted only a few times. Stated time point: newly diagnosed GD, antithyroid drugs for less than 3 months. The TCR library was made from RNA that had been extracted from PBMCs in TRIzol. Library construction for TCR beta used iRepertoire HTBI primers and Arm-PCR of CDR3 regions. TCRdb independently ran MiXCR on the multiplex PCR reads; one entry per CDR3 protein. The sample yields 530,000 or so distinct CDR3 sequences, around an eighth seen once. Germline values: CDR1 SEHNR, CDR2 FQNEAQ (reference sequence). This CDR3 has 17 amino acids. J was trimmed by 9 bases and V by 5 bases; bases with no gene match: 19. These sequences were also reported in another study, on T cells in Graves' hyperthyroidism and ophthalmopathy. This second study says: When ophthalmopathy did not progress within 18 months, Graves' hyperthyroidism was considered stable.

This receptor was obtained from a young man with Graves disease. This chain uses TRBV7-9 with TRBJ1-5; 7 nucleotides agree with TRBD1. The material sequenced was peripheral blood mononuclear cells (PBMCs), taken at new diagnosis, from a patient treated with antithyroid drugs. The CDR3 loop reads CASSPGGRDSKERPQHF. The CDR3 DNA reads TGTGCCAGCAGCCCAGGGGGTCGGGACAGCAAAGAACGGCCCCAGCATTTT.